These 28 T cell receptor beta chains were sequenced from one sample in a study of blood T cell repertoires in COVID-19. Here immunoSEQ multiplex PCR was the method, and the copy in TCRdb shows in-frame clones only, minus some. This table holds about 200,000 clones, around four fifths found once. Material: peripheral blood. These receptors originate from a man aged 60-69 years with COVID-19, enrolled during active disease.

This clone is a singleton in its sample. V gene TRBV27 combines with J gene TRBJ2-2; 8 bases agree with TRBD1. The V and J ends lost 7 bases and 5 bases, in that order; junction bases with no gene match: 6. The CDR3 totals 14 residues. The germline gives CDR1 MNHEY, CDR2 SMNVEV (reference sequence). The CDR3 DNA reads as TGTGCCAGCAACCCCGGGGACAGGACCGGGGAGCTGTTTTTT. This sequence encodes CASNPGDRTGELFF.

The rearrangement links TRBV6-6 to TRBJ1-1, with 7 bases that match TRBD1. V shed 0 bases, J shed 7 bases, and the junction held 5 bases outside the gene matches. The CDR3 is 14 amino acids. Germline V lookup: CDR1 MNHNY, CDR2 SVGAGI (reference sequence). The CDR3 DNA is TGTGCCAGCAGTTACTCGGGACAGAATTTTGAAGCTTTCTTT. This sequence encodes CASSYSGQNFEAFF.

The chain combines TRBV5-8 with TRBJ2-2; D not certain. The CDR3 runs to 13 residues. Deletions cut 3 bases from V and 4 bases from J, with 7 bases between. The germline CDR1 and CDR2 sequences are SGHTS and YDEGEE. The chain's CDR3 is CASSWALTGELFF. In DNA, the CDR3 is TGTGCCAGCAGCTGGGCCCTCACCGGGGAGCTGTTTTTT.

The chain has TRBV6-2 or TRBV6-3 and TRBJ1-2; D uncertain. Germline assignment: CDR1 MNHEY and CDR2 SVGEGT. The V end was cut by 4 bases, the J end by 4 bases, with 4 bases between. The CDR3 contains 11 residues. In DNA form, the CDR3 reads TGTGCCAGCAGTTTGGCCTATGGCTACACCTTC. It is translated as CASSLAYGYTF.

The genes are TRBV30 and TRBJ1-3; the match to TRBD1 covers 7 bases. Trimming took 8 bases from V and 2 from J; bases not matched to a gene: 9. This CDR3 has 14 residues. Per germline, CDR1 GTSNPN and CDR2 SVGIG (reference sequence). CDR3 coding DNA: TGTGCCGTAGTTAGACAGGGAACTGGAAACACCATATATTTT. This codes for CAVVRQGTGNTIYF.

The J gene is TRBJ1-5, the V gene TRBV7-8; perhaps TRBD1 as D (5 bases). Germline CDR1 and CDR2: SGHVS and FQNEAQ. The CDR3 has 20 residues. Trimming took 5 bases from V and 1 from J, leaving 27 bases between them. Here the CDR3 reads CASSLFQRTGGTLSNQPQHF. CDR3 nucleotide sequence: TGTGCCAGCAGCCTATTCCAAAGAACGGGGGGAACTCTGAGCAATCAGCCCCAGCATTTT.

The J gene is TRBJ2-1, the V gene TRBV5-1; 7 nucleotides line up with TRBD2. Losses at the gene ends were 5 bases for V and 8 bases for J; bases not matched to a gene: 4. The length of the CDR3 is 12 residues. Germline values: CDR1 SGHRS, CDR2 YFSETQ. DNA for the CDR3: TGCGCCAGCAGACGAGGGAGGGATGAGCAGTTCTTC. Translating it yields CASRRGRDEQFF.

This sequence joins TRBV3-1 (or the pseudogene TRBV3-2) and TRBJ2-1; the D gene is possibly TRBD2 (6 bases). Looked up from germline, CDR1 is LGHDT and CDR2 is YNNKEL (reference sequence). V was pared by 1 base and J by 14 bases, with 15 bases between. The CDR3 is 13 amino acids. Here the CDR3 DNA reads TGTGCCAGCAGCCAAGGCGCGAGCGGGCGAGAGTTCTTC. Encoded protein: CASSQGASGREFF.

The CDR3 region has the DNA TGTGCCAGTAGTTCCCAGTTCGGGGGAGGGCCGAGCAATGAGCAGTTCTTC. It encodes CASSSQFGGGPSNEQFF. The chain uses TRBV19 and TRBJ2-1; 7 bases are a match to TRBD2. The junction had 16 bases not matched to a gene; V was cut back by 5 bases and J by 6 bases. The CDR3 extends over 17 amino acids. The germline CDR1 and CDR2 sequences are LNHDA and SQIVND (reference sequence). The full variable domain, with the rest looked up from reference TRBV19 and TRBJ2-1, is DGGITQSPKYLFRKEGQNVTLSCEQNLNHDAMYWYRQDPGQGLRLIYYSQIVNDFQKGDIAEGYSVSREKKESFPLTVTSAQKNPTAFYLCASSSQFGGGPSNEQFFGPGTRLTVL.

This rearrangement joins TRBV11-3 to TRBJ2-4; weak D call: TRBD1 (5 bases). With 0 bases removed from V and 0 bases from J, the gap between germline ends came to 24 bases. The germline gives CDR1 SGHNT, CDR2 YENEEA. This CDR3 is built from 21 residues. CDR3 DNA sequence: TGTGCCAGCAGCTTAGATTTAGGAACAGGCCCAGTAATACTAGCCAAAAACATTCAGTACTTC. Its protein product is CASSLDLGTGPVILAKNIQYF.

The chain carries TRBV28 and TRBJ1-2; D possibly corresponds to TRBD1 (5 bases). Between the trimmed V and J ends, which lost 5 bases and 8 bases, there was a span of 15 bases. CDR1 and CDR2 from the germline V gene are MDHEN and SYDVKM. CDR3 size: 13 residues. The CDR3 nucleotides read TGTGCCAGCAGTGGATCGGGGGGTCCAGGCTACACCTTC. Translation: CASSGSGGPGYTF.

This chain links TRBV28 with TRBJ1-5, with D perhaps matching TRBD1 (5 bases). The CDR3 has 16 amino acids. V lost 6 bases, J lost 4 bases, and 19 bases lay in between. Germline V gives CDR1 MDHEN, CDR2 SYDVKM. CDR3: CASSYRQLVGNQPQHF. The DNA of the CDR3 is TGTGCCAGCAGCTATAGACAGTTGGTTGGTAATCAGCCCCAGCATTTT.

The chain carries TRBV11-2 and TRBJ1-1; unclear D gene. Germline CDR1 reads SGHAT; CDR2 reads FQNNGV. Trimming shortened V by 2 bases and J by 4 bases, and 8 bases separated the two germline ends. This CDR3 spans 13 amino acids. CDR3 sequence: CASSLYTSTEAFF. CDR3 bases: TGTGCCAGCAGCTTATACACCAGCACTGAAGCTTTCTTT. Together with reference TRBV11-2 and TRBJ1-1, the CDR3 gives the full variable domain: EAGVAQSPRYKIIEKRQSVAFWCNPISGHATLYWYQQILGQGPKLLIQFQNNGVVDDSQLPKDRFSAERLKGVDSTLKIQPAKLEDSAVYLCASSLYTSTEAFFGQGTRLTVV.

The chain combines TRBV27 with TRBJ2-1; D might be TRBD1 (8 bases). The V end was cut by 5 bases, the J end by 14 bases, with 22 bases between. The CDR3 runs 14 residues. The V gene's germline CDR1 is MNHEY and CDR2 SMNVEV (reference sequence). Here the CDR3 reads CASSPGGAGAIEFF. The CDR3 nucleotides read TGTGCCAGCAGTCCAGGGGGCGCGGGGGCGATAGAGTTCTTC.

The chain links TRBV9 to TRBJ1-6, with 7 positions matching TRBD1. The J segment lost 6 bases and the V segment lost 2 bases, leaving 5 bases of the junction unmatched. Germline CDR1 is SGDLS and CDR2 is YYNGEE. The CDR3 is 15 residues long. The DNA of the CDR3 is TGTGCCAGCAGCGTCGAGGGGGCTGGTAATTCACCCCTCCACTTT. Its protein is CASSVEGAGNSPLHF.

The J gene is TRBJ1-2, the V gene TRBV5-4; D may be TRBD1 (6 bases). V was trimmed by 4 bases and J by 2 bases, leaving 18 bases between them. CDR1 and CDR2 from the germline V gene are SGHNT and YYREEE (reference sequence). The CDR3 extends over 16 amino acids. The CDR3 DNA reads TGTGCCAGCAGCCCCCAAACAGGGAGGGCCAACTATGGCTACACCTTC. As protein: CASSPQTGRANYGYTF.

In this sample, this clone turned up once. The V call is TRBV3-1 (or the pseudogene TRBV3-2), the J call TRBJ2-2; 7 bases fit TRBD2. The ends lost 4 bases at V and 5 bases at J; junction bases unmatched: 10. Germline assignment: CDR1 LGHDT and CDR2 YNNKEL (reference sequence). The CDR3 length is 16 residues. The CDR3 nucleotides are TGTGCCAGCAGCCGAAGGGGCGGGAGCCAGACCGGGGAGCTGTTTTTT. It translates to CASSRRGGSQTGELFF.

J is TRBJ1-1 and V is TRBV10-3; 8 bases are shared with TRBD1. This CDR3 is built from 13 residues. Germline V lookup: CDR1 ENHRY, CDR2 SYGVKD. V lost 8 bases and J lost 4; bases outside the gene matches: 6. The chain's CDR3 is CAILQGGGTEAFF. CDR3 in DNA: TGTGCCATCCTACAGGGGGGGGGCACTGAAGCTTTCTTT.

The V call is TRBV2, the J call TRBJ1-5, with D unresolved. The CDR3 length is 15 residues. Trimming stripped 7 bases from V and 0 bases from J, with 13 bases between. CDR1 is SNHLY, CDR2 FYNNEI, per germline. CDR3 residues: CASTRRPFSNQPQHF. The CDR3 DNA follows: TGTGCCAGCACCCGGAGACCCTTTAGCAATCAGCCCCAGCATTTT.

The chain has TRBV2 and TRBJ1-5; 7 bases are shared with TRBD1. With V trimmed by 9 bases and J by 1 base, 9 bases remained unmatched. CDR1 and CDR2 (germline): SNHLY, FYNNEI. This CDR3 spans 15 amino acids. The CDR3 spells CARGTGEGSNQPQHF. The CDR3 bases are TGTGCCAGAGGCACAGGGGAAGGGAGCAATCAGCCCCAGCATTTT.

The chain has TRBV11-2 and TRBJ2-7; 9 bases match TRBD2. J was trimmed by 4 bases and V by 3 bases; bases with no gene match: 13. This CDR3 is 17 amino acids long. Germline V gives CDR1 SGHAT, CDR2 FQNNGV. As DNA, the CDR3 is TGTGCCAGCAGCTTGAATTCCGCGGGAGGGCCCAGGTACGAGCAGTACTTC. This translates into CASSLNSAGGPRYEQYF.

Here the CDR3 reads CASDPGQGLDNSPLHF. The DNA of the CDR3 is TGTGCCAGCGACCCGGGACAGGGTTTAGATAATTCACCCCTCCACTTT. The chain is built from TRBV7-2 and TRBJ1-6, with TRBD1 identical over 9 bases. Germline trimming cut 8 bases from V and 5 bases from J; bases unmatched to any gene: 10. The CDR3 runs to 16 residues. CDR1 is SGHTA and CDR2 is FQGNSA in the germline V gene.

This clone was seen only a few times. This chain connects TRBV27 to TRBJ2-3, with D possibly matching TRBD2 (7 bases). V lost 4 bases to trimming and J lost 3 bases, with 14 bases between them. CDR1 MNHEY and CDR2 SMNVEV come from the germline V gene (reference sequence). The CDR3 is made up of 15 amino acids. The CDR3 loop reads CASSWRRGGTDTQYF. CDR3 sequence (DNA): TGTGCCAGCAGTTGGAGGAGGGGGGGAACAGATACGCAGTATTTT.

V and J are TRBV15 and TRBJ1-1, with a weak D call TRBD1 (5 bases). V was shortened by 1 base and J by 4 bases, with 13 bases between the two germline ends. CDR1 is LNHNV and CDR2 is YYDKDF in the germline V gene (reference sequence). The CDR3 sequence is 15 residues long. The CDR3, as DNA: TGTGCCACCAGCAGAGGTGGGGGGGGGAGCACTGAAGCTTTCTTT. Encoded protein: CATSRGGGGSTEAFF. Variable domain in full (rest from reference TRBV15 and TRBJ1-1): DAMVIQNPRYQVTQFGKPVTLSCSQTLNHNVMYWYQQKSSQAPKLLFHYYDKDFNNEADTPDNFQSRRPNTSFCFLDIRSPGLGDTAMYLCATSRGGGGSTEAFFGQGTRLTVV.

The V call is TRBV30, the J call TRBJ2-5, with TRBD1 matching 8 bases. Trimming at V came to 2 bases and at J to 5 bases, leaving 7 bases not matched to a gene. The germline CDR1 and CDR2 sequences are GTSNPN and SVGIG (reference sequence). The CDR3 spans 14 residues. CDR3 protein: CAWSPTGGWETQYF. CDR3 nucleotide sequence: TGTGCCTGGAGTCCTACAGGGGGGTGGGAGACCCAGTACTTC.

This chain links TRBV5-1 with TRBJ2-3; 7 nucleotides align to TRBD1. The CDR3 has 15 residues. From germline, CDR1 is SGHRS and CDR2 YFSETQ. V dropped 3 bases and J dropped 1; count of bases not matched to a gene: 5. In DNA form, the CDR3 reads TGCGCCAGCAGCTGGACAGGAGTCGGCACAGATACGCAGTATTTT. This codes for CASSWTGVGTDTQYF.

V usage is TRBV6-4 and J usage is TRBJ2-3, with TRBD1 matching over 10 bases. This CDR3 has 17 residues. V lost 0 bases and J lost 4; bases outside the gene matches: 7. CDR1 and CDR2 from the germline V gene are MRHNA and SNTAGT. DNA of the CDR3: TGTGCCAGCAGTGACTCGAGTGGGGACAGGGGTTCAGATACGCAGTATTTT. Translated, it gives CASSDSSGDRGSDTQYF.

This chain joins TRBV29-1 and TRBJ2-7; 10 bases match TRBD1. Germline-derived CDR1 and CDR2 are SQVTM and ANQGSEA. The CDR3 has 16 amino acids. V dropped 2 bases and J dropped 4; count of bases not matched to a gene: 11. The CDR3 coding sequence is TGCAGCGTTGAACCCCCTCTGGACAGGGGGAATTACGAGCAGTACTTC. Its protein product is CSVEPPLDRGNYEQYF.